The present T cell receptor beta chain was sequenced within a study of regulatory T cells in long-lasting Graves disease. This clonotype was observed a handful of times. J gave up 5 bases and V 4 bases, and 12 bases lay outside the gene matches. Germline loops: CDR1 DFQATT, CDR2 SNEGSKA (reference sequence). This CDR3 has 15 amino acids. Time point indicated: persistent/refractory GD, antithyroid drugs over 5 years with positive TRAb. From PBMCs, RNA was extracted and then used to make the TCR library. With iRepertoire HTBI primers and Arm-PCR of CDR3 regions, TCR beta libraries were built. TCRdb re-called the multiplex PCR reads through MiXCR, storing one row per CDR3 protein. This table has fewer than 450,000 distinct CDR3 sequences, around 21% appearing once.

The rearrangement joins TRBV20-1 to TRBJ2-5; 8 nucleotides line up with TRBD2. The receptor comes from a female donor with Graves disease. Here the sequenced sample was peripheral blood mononuclear cells (PBMCs), taken when the disease was refractory, from a patient treated with antithyroid drugs. CDR3 region: CSAKSPSGSGETQYF. CDR3 sequence (DNA): TGCAGTGCTAAAAGCCCGAGCGGGAGCGGGGAGACCCAGTACTTC.